The 6 T cell receptor beta chains below all came from one sample that was sequenced in a study of blood T cell repertoires in COVID-19. Produced via immunoSEQ multiplex PCR; TCRdb's table is partial and in-frame only. The sample includes about 280,000 clones, roughly 90% of them seen just once. The specimen was peripheral blood. These receptors all stem from a man aged 18-30 years with active or convalescent COVID-19.

The rearrangement uses TRBV3-1 (or the pseudogene TRBV3-2) and TRBJ1-6, with D possibly TRBD1 on 5 matching bases. V was shortened by 6 bases and J by 4 bases, with 13 bases between the two germline ends. The CDR3 covers 15 residues. Germline lookup yields CDR1 LGHDT and CDR2 YNNKEL (reference sequence). Here the CDR3 reads CASRGKDKYNSPLHF. The CDR3 region has the DNA TGTGCCAGCAGGGGAAAGGACAAGTATAATTCACCCCTCCACTTT.

This chain connects TRBV7-9 to TRBJ2-2; D is perhaps TRBD2 (7 bases). Germline V gene data show CDR1 as SEHNR and CDR2 as FQNEAQ (reference sequence). The ends were cut back, 4 bases at V and 7 bases at J, with 16 bases in the middle. The CDR3 consists of 15 residues. CDR3 protein: CASSYGGGVNGELFF. CDR3 bases: TGTGCCAGCAGCTACGGCGGGGGCGTCAACGGGGAGCTGTTTTTT.

The genes are TRBV2 and TRBJ2-3; a weak D match, TRBD2 (6 bases). This CDR3 spans 15 amino acids. Looked up from germline, CDR1 is SNHLY and CDR2 is FYNNEI. V lost 5 bases, J lost 3 bases, and 15 bases lay in between. CDR3 nucleotides: TGTGCCAGCAGTCTCCTAGCGCCTTCAACAGATACGCAGTATTTT. The encoded protein is CASSLLAPSTDTQYF.

As regards this clone: This may come from a read error, since a much larger clone is one base off. The CDR3 reads CASSSSTDTQYF. The CDR3 bases are TGTGCCAGCAGCTCAAGCACAGATACGCAGTATTTT. This rearrangement joins TRBV13 to TRBJ2-3; D ambiguous. Germline CDR1 reads PRHDT; CDR2 reads FYEKMQ (reference sequence). The CDR3 is made up of 12 amino acids. V lost 4 bases to trimming and J lost 0 bases, with 2 bases between them.

J is TRBJ1-1 and V is TRBV4-2, with a possible D match to TRBD1 (6 bases). The CDR3 is made up of 15 amino acids. V lost 3 bases to trimming and J lost 3 bases, with 14 bases between them. Germline V gene lookup returns CDR1 LGHNA and CDR2 YNFKEQ. CDR3 sequence reads: CASSQTRGKDTEAFF. As DNA, the CDR3 is TGTGCCAGCAGCCAGACCAGGGGTAAGGACACTGAAGCTTTCTTT.

As for this clone: The identical CDR3 is also encoded by other nucleotide sequences in the sample. The V and J genes are TRBV27 and TRBJ2-3; D gene ambiguous. CDR1 MNHEY and CDR2 SMNVEV come from the germline V gene (reference sequence). The CDR3 is 14 amino acids. Trimming removed 5 bases from V and 1 base from J, with 10 bases in between. In nucleotides, the CDR3 is TGTGCCAGCAGTCCCCGACGGGGCACAGATACGCAGTATTTT. Translation: CASSPRRGTDTQYF.